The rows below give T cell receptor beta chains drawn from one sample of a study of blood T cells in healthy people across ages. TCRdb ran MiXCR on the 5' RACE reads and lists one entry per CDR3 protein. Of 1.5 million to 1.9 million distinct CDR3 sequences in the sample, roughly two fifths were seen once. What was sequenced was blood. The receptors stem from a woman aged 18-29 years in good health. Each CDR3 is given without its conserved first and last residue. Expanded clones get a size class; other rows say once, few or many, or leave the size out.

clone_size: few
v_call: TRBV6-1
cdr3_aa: ASTSGPSYNEQF

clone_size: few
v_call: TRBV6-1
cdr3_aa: ASSSKSGDTGELF

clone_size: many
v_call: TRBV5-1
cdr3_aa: ASSLASGDFNEQF

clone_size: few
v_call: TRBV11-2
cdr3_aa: ASSVDRNSYGYT

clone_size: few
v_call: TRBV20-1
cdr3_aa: SVAKLSYEQY

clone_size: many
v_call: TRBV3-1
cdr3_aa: ASSQQGLSYEQY

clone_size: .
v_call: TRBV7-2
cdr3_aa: ASSLASSHGGSSYEQY

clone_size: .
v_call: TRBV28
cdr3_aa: ASSFVSYGYT

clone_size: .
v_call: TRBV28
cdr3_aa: ASSVPAKNIQY

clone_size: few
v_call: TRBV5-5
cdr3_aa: ASSSRTGPWGNEQF

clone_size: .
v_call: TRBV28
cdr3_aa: ASSLSQSLTDNEQF

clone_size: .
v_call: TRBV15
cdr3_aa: ATSGGQGVQYEQY

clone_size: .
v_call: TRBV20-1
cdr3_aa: SARHPGQPYGYT

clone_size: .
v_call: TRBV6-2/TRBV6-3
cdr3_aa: ASKGGPTMQY

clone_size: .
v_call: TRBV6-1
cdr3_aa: ASRETGSPYQPQH

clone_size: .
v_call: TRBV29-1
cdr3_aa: SVDDGGNEQY

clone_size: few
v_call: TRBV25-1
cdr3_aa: ASSQPIGEKLF

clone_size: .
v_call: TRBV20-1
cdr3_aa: SARDRVAGNTEAF

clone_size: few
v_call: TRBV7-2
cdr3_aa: ASSFADRAYEQY

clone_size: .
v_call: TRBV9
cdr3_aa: ASSVGGAAQETQY

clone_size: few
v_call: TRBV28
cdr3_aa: ASSFGRGGSYEQY

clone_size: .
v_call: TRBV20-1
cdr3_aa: SANFGETQY

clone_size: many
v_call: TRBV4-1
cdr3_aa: ASSQGWASGIDTQY